This T cell receptor (beta chain) stems from a study of T cell repertoires in cytomegalovirus infection. Across the whole study: HLA-B-restricted CMV epitopes that are well studied, plus recently identified HLA-C-restricted ones, were used by the study. Matching HLA type and CMV infection were both indicated by public TCR beta signatures. Study-wide results and limits: Accumulated public TCR beta family frequency recognized individuals carrying CMV together with the relevant HLA. The response measured ex vivo was dominated by TCR beta clonotypes (HLA-C-restricted and CMV-specific).

MiXCR, run by TCRdb on the reads, gives a single entry per CDR3 protein. The sample lists roughly 920,000 distinct CDR3 sequences, less than 35% occurring once. V lost 4 bases and J lost 6; bases outside the gene matches: 11. This CDR3 spans 16 amino acids. Germline-derived CDR1 and CDR2 are KGHDR and SFDVKD. Turning to this clonotype: Its antigen is not identified.

This TCR was recovered from a human donor in good health (CMV status not recorded). Some clones in this sample may be carry-over from other donors' samples. Sample: cultured CD8+ T cells from PBMCs, taken from culture after CMV antigen stimulation. The chain uses TRBV24-1 and TRBJ1-5, with 7 positions matching TRBD1. In DNA, the CDR3 is TGTGCCACCAGTGAAATGAGACAGGGCAAAAGTCAGCCCCAGCATTTT. As protein: CATSEMRQGKSQPQHF.